The TCR beta chain described here comes from a study of cytomegalovirus exposure and HLA in healthy donors. Profiled with immunoSEQ multiplex PCR; TCRdb holds only in-frame clones, not every one. Among 260,000 or so clones listed, roughly 90% were seen once. This CDR3 has 16 residues. Germline values: CDR1 MGHRA, CDR2 YSYEKL. V was cut by 2 bases and J by 4 bases, with 17 bases left in between. The clonotype was recovered from a woman aged 18-35 years in good health and CMV-seronegative. V usage is TRBV4-1 and J usage is TRBJ1-2, with D unclear. Sequences were obtained from PBMCs. This CDR3 reads CASSQLRSIDFYGYTF. CDR3 nucleotide sequence: TGCGCCAGCAGCCAATTACGGAGCATCGATTTCTATGGCTACACCTTC.